This TCR beta chain was retrieved from a study of cytomegalovirus exposure and HLA in healthy donors. Study conclusions and caveats: Cytomegalovirus association was assigned to about 150 TCR beta chains. In vitro experiments confirmed that three CMV-associated chains were specific for CMV antigens.

Details on this clone: The target antigen is unknown.

The CDR3 has 13 amino acids. The germline V and J ends were trimmed by 1 base and 1 base, with 5 bases remaining between them. Germline V lookup: CDR1 MNHEY, CDR2 SMNVEV (reference sequence). Clones were read by immunoSEQ multiplex PCR, and TCRdb kept only the in-frame ones, dropping some. Among roughly 60,000 clones listed, approximately 96% were seen once. The clonotype comes from a young man in good health and CMV-seronegative. Sequencing was performed on PBMCs. The J gene is TRBJ2-7, the V gene TRBV27; unclear D gene. The CDR3 is CASSLFISYEQYF. CDR3 DNA: TGTGCCAGCAGTTTATTTATTTCCTACGAGCAGTACTTC.